What follows describes a single T cell receptor (beta chain). What this receptor recognizes is not known. No base quality information exists; no much larger clone differs at one position. The sample belongs to a study of CD8 T cells in ankylosing spondylitis (dated by TCRdb to 2015 to 2018). Concerning the study at large: The study set out to find disease-linked TCR variants by profiling T cell receptor beta repertoires in ankylosing spondylitis patients and healthy donors. The whole study cohort included over a hundred healthy donors and 25 ankylosing spondylitis patients. Peripheral blood was sampled, and synovial fluid was also collected from ankylosing spondylitis patients. Study-wide conclusions, independent of this receptor: Some TCR beta motif variants had previously been reported in synovial fluid and blood of reactive arthritis patients, which suggested common disease-initiation mechanisms. In peripheral blood, the disease-linked clones were found at relatively low frequencies and had a CD8+ phenotype. A TCR beta motif of eight highly homologous amino acid variants appeared characteristic of blood from ankylosing spondylitis patients. Significant enrichment of the disease-linked clones was reported in matched synovial fluid samples from ankylosing spondylitis patients.

For this chain, trimming is 0 bases at the V end and 8 bases at the J end, and the number of junction bases without a gene match is 5. From the cysteine through the phenylalanine, the CDR3 covers 15 amino acids. Solely the CDR3 DNA is kept, with 45 bases framed from the first base. CDR1 and CDR2 were assigned from the germline V gene as MNHEY and SVGAGI. Data came from an Illumina HiSeq 2500. Quantitative 5'-RACE with molecular barcodes was the method used to prepare the TCR beta libraries. The authors' pipeline ran thus. A new computational method based on a probabilistic model of VDJ rearrangement was used to identify disease-linked TCR variants. The public reads were reanalyzed by TCRdb: fastp trimming at Q25, MiXCR alignment, in-frame beta chains only. A single entry per CDR3 protein holds the most common genes and DNA from its merged rows. What appears here as the V and J calls and clone size reflects TCRdb's work, not the paper's. The table for this sample lists some 700,000 distinct CDR3 sequences; under 20% of them were counted only once. The ten most abundant clones make up about 20% of the sample.

The sequence came from a male donor with ankylosing spondylitis. Sample: blood, either unsorted or a sorted T cell fraction (not recorded which). The chain is encoded by TRBV6-5 joined to TRBJ2-1; 9 of the junction bases match TRBD2. The nucleotides are TGTGCCAGCAGTTACTCTGGGCGGGGGGGCTATGAGCAGTTCTTC. Translated, this is CASSYSGRGGYEQFF.